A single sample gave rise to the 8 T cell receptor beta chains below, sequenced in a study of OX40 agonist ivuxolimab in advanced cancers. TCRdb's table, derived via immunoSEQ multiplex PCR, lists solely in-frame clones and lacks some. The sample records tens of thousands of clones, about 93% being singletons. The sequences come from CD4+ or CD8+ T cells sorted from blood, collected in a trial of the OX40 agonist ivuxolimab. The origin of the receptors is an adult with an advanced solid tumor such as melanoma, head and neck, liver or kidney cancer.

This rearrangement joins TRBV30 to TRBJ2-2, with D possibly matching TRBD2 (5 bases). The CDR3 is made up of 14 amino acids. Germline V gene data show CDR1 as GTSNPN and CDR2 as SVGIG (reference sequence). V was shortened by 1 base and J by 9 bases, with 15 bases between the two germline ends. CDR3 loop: CAWSAQDFYRELFF. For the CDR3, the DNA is TGTGCCTGGAGTGCCCAGGACTTCTATAGGGAGCTGTTTTTT. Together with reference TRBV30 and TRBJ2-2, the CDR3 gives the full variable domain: SQTIHQWPATLVQPVGSPLSLECTVEGTSNPNLYWYRQAAGRGLQLLFYSVGIGQISSEVPQNLSASRPQDRQFILSSKKLLLSDSGFYLCAWSAQDFYRELFFGEGSRLTVL.

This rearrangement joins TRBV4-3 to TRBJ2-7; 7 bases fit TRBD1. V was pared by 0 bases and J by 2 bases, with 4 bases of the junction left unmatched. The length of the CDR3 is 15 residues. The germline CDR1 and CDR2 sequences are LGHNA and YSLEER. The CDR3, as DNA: TGCGCCAGCAGCCAAGAGGAGACAGGGACCTACGAGCAGTACTTC. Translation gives CASSQEETGTYEQYF.

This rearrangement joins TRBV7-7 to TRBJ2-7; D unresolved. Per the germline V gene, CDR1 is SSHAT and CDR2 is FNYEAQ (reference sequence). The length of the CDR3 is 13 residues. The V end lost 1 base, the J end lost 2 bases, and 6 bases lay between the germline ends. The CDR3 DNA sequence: TGTGCCAGCAGCTTAGGGCATACCTACGAGCAGTACTTC. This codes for CASSLGHTYEQYF.

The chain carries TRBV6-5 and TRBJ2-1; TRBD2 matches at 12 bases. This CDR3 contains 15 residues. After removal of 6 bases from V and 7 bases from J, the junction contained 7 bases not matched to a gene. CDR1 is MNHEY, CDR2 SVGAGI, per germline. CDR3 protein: CASSLPTSGGNEQFF. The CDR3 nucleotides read TGTGCCAGCAGCCTACCGACTAGCGGGGGTAATGAGCAGTTCTTC.

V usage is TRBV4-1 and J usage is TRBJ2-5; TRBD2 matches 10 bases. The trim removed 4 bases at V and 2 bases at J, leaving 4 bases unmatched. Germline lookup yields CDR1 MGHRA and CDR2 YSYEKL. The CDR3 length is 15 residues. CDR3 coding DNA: TGCGCCAGCAGCCCTCATAGCGGGGGGCAAGAGACCCAGTACTTC. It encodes CASSPHSGGQETQYF.

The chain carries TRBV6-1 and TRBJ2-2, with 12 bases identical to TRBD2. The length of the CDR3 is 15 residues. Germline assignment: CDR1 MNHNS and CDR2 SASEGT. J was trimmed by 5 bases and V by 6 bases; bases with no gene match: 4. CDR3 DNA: TGTGCCAGCAGCTCCGGGACTAGCGGGACCGGGGAGCTGTTTTTT. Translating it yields CASSSGTSGTGELFF.

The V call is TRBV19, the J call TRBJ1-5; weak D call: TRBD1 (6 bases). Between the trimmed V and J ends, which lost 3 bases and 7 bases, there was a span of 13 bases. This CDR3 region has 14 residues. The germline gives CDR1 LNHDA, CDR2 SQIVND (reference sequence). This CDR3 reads CASSMQTGYQPQHF. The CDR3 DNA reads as TGTGCCAGTAGTATGCAGACAGGCTACCAGCCCCAGCATTTT.

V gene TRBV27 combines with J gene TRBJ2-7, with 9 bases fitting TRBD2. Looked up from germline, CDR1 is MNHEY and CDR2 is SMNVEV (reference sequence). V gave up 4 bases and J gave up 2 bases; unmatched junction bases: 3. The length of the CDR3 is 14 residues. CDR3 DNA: TGTGCCAGCAGTTCGGGACTAGCTACCTACGAGCAGTACTTC. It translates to CASSSGLATYEQYF.